This entry is about one T cell receptor (beta chain). No antigen is known for it. The entry originates in a study of cytomegalovirus exposure and HLA in healthy donors. Study-level results: Researchers catalogued 160 or so TCR beta chains as cytomegalovirus-associated.

Researchers ran the PCR with 60 Vbeta and 13 Jbeta primers. Original analysis: An analysis that came later counted 80 million or so unique TCR beta chains, roughly 11 million shared. Libraries were prepared by immunoSEQ multiplex PCR; TCRdb keeps only in-frame clonotypes and omits some of them. V, J and clone size are those of that table, while D and trimming were read from the DNA. The sample lists approximately 130,000 clones; approximately 82% were seen once. Trimming removed 6 bases from V and 10 bases from J, with 16 bases in between. Germline V lookup: CDR1 LNHDA, CDR2 SQIVND (reference sequence). The CDR3 length is 13 residues.

The rearrangement uses TRBV19 and TRBJ2-1, with a tentative D call TRBD2 (7 bases). The sequencing sample was made of PBMCs. This receptor was obtained from a boy younger than 10 in good health and CMV-seronegative. CDR3: CASRGGGVVEQFF. In nucleotides, the CDR3 is TGTGCCAGTAGAGGAGGGGGGGTGGTCGAGCAGTTCTTC.